The 14 T cell receptor beta chains in this list originate from one sample, sequenced in a study of blood T cell repertoires in COVID-19. Method: immunoSEQ multiplex PCR; TCRdb's copy keeps in-frame clones and lacks some. The sample lists some 150,000 clones; over 80% were seen once. The source material was peripheral blood. Receptor source: a woman in her fifties or sixties who had recovered from COVID-19.

V gene TRBV2 combines with J gene TRBJ1-2, with unresolved D. Germline CDR1 and CDR2: SNHLY and FYNNEI. The CDR3 is 15 residues long. V gave up 6 bases and J gave up 4 bases, with 18 bases separating them. CDR3 amino acids: CASRNPGSGSYGYTF. For the CDR3, the DNA is TGTGCCAGCAGGAACCCGGGCTCCGGGAGCTATGGCTACACCTTC. The complete variable domain, with remaining parts taken from reference TRBV2 and TRBJ1-2, reads EPEVTQTPSHQVTQMGQEVILRCVPISNHLYFYWYRQILGQKVEFLVSFYNNEISEKSEIFDDQFSVERPDGSNFTLKIRSTKLEDSAMYFCASRNPGSGSYGYTFGSGTRLTVV.

CDR3 nucleotide sequence: TGTGCCAGCAGCGCCGGATGGGACAGGGGGCAGGAGACCCAGTACTTC. The encoded protein is CASSAGWDRGQETQYF. V and J are TRBV5-4 and TRBJ2-5, with 12 nucleotides matching TRBD1. The CDR3 extends over 16 amino acids. Losses at the gene ends were 4 bases for V and 5 bases for J; bases not matched to a gene: 9. The germline V gene has CDR1 SGHNT and CDR2 YYREEE (reference sequence).

This chain connects TRBV18 to TRBJ2-1; tentative D call: TRBD2 (7 bases). Trimming removed 3 bases at V and 6 bases at J, with 18 bases between. CDR1 and CDR2 from the germline V gene are KGHSH and LQKENI. The CDR3 is made up of 16 amino acids. CDR3 nucleotide sequence: TGTGCCAGCTCACCCCCGGGGGGCCGAGTATTCAATGAGCAGTTCTTC. Translation gives CASSPPGGRVFNEQFF.

This clone was picked up a small number of times. The CDR3 sequence: CASSLITLGEQYF. The CDR3, as DNA: TGTGCCAGCAGCTTGATCACTCTAGGCGAGCAGTACTTC. The chain recombines TRBV5-4 with TRBJ2-7; no definite D call. Trimming left V 1 base short and J 6 bases short, with 11 bases between. Germline loops: CDR1 SGHNT, CDR2 YYREEE (reference sequence). This CDR3 has 13 amino acids.

The chain employs TRBV5-4 and TRBJ2-7, with 7 bases lining up with TRBD2. The CDR3 contains 17 residues. CDR1 SGHNT and CDR2 YYREEE come from the germline V gene (reference sequence). The V segment lost 4 bases and the J segment 3 bases; nucleotides outside the gene matches: 16. The CDR3 DNA is TGTGCCAGCAGCCCTGGGGGGGATAAGTTCAGTCTCTACGAGCAGTACTTC. As protein: CASSPGGDKFSLYEQYF.

Comment on this clone: At one end the junction does not follow the germline gene, possibly because of a read error. The chain joins TRBV7-7 to TRBJ2-3, with 9 bases fitting TRBD1. CDR1 and CDR2 from the germline V gene are SSHAT and FNYEAQ (reference sequence). The CDR3 loop spans 15 amino acids. The CDR3 here is CASSLGTGNTDTQYF. Written as DNA, the CDR3 is TGTGCTAGCAGCTTAGGGACAGGGAACACAGATACGCAGTATTTT.

CDR3 protein: CASSQNQGWVGYTF. The CDR3 DNA reads TGTGCCAGCAGCCAAAATCAGGGCTGGGTTGGCTACACCTTC. The J gene is TRBJ1-2, the V gene TRBV14; tentatively, D is TRBD1 (5 bases). Looked up from germline, CDR1 is SGHDN and CDR2 is FVKESK. The CDR3 sequence is 14 residues long. V was cut by 2 bases and J by 7 bases, with 14 bases left in between. The complete variable domain, with remaining parts taken from reference TRBV14 and TRBJ1-2, reads EAGVTQFPSHSVIEKGQTVTLRCDPISGHDNLYWYRRVMGKEIKFLLHFVKESKQDESGMPNNRFLAERTGGTYSTLKVQPAELEDSGVYFCASSQNQGWVGYTFGSGTRLTVV.

The chain's CDR3 is CASSLSGTSRETQYF. The CDR3 DNA follows: TGCGCCAGCAGCTTGTCCGGGACTAGCCGAGAGACCCAGTACTTC. This chain links TRBV5-1 with TRBJ2-5; 9 bases fit TRBD2. The germline CDR1 and CDR2 sequences are SGHRS and YFSETQ. J gave up 4 bases and V 1 base, and 5 bases lay outside the gene matches. The CDR3 consists of 15 residues.

The chain links TRBV27 to TRBJ2-1, with a possible D match to TRBD2 (5 bases). In germline, CDR1 is MNHEY, CDR2 SMNVEV (reference sequence). CDR3 length: 15 amino acids. V lost 7 bases and J 5 bases, leaving 18 bases between the germline ends. The CDR3 loop is CASTRGVSGDNEQFF. In DNA, the CDR3 is TGTGCCAGCACCCGTGGGGTTTCCGGGGACAATGAGCAGTTCTTC.

The chain combines TRBV18 with TRBJ2-5, with 8 positions matching TRBD2. Per germline, CDR1 KGHSH and CDR2 LQKENI. The CDR3 spans 13 residues. Losses at the gene ends were 3 bases for V and 5 bases for J; bases not matched to a gene: 2. The CDR3 DNA reads as TGTGCCAGCTCACCCGGGACTAGGGAGACCCAGTACTTC. The encoded protein is CASSPGTRETQYF.

The chain has TRBV7-3 and TRBJ2-1, with a tentative D call TRBD1 (6 bases). The CDR3 loop spans 15 amino acids. The germline V gene has CDR1 SGHTA and CDR2 FQGTGA. The V end lost 4 bases, the J end lost 8 bases, and 18 bases lay between the germline ends. Here the CDR3 DNA reads TGTGCCAGCAGCTACCCCGGGACAACATCGGATGAGCAGTTCTTC. It encodes CASSYPGTTSDEQFF.

This chain uses TRBV4-3 with TRBJ1-1; D not certain. Trimming took 0 bases from V and 1 from J, leaving 3 bases between them. Germline loops: CDR1 LGHNA, CDR2 YSLEER. The CDR3 totals 13 residues. The CDR3 sequence is CASSQDRNTEAFF. CDR3 DNA sequence: TGCGCCAGCAGCCAAGACAGGAACACTGAAGCTTTCTTT.

This chain connects TRBV30 to TRBJ1-1; D is ambiguous. Per the germline V gene, CDR1 is GTSNPN and CDR2 is SVGIG (reference sequence). The CDR3 is 14 amino acids. The ends were cut back, 0 bases at V and 4 bases at J, with 12 bases in the middle. This CDR3 reads CAWSVGRVGTEAFF. In nucleotides, the CDR3 is TGTGCCTGGAGTGTAGGGAGGGTGGGCACTGAAGCTTTCTTT.

The chain has TRBV18 and TRBJ1-6, with 12 bases matching TRBD1. The germline CDR1 and CDR2 sequences are KGHSH and LQKENI. V shed 4 bases, J shed 14 bases, and the junction held 9 bases outside the gene matches. CDR3 length: 15 residues. The CDR3 DNA reads TGTGCCAGCTCACTCCCGGGACAGGGGGCTATGGCCCTCCACTTT. Protein: CASSLPGQGAMALHF.